This is a list of T cell receptor beta chains from one sample in a study of type 1 and type 2 diabetes patients. From the multiplex PCR reads, TCRdb called clonotypes with MiXCR, one entry per CDR3 protein. This sample yields 270,000 or so distinct CDR3 sequences, of which roughly 44% are seen a single time; approximately 15% belongs to the top ten. Sample: peripheral blood mononuclear cells (PBMCs). The source is a man younger than 35 with type 2 diabetes. Each CDR3 is given without its conserved first and last residue.

v_call: TRBV6-5
j_call: TRBJ1-5
cdr3_aa: ASSTGMSWQPQH

v_call: TRBV6-1
j_call: TRBJ1-1
cdr3_aa: ASKAGAESGHEAF

v_call: TRBV7-2
j_call: TRBJ2-7
cdr3_aa: ASSPGTLSYGQY

v_call: TRBV25-1
j_call: TRBJ2-5
cdr3_aa: ASSDRGTETQY

v_call: TRBV28
j_call: TRBJ1-2
cdr3_aa: ASSLYREGYT

v_call: TRBV10-3
j_call: TRBJ1-2
cdr3_aa: AISAITTSDGYA

v_call: TRBV27
j_call: TRBJ1-1
cdr3_aa: ASSLSRGTGDAF

v_call: TRBV2
j_call: TRBJ2-5
cdr3_aa: ASSQGLAGESQY

v_call: TRBV2
j_call: TRBJ1-2
cdr3_aa: ASSESRGEVDGYT

v_call: TRBV5-1
j_call: TRBJ2-7
cdr3_aa: ASSLPGIGRWEYEQY

v_call: TRBV7-3
j_call: TRBJ2-7
cdr3_aa: ASETKQGYEQY

v_call: TRBV7-9
j_call: TRBJ1-1
cdr3_aa: ASSLAGQGPEAF

v_call: TRBV20-1
j_call: TRBJ2-2
cdr3_aa: SATRLAGSNTGELF

v_call: TRBV29-1
j_call: TRBJ2-1
cdr3_aa: SVEFQAGEQF

v_call: TRBV14
j_call: TRBJ1-2
cdr3_aa: ASSQEGRQGSYGYT

v_call: TRBV20-1
j_call: TRBJ1-2
cdr3_aa: SASAGPGYT

v_call: TRBV12-3/TRBV12-4
j_call: TRBJ2-5
cdr3_aa: ASSFGGARETQY

v_call: TRBV12-3/TRBV12-4
j_call: TRBJ1-5
cdr3_aa: ASSQQGWQPQH

v_call: TRBV6-5
j_call: TRBJ1-2
cdr3_aa: ASSHRDDYGYT

v_call: TRBV24-1
j_call: TRBJ2-5
cdr3_aa: ATRAGTGFQETQY

v_call: TRBV19
j_call: TRBJ1-5
cdr3_aa: ASSIERRAIQPQH

v_call: TRBV4-1
j_call: TRBJ2-2
cdr3_aa: ASSQVVAGGNTGELF

v_call: TRBV20-1
j_call: TRBJ1-5
cdr3_aa: SARSGTANQPQH

v_call: TRBV4-1
j_call: TRBJ2-7
cdr3_aa: ASSQLAGGINEQY

v_call: TRBV15
j_call: TRBJ2-1
cdr3_aa: ATSRLGTSGGTSYNEQF

v_call: TRBV7-8
j_call: TRBJ2-2
cdr3_aa: ASSPPLTGELF

v_call: TRBV2
j_call: TRBJ2-5
cdr3_aa: ASSEEIGPSHQY

v_call: TRBV25-1
j_call: TRBJ2-5
cdr3_aa: ASSDDRERETQY

v_call: TRBV20-1
j_call: TRBJ2-3
cdr3_aa: SASVFGTDTQY

v_call: TRBV19
j_call: TRBJ1-5
cdr3_aa: ASRNGVGQPQH

v_call: TRBV5-1
j_call: TRBJ1-2
cdr3_aa: ASSLGTGGNRGYT

v_call: TRBV6-1
j_call: TRBJ2-1
cdr3_aa: ASQTSGSANEQF

v_call: TRBV11-2
j_call: TRBJ2-7
cdr3_aa: ASSLAPGNRYEQY

v_call: TRBV30
j_call: TRBJ2-6
cdr3_aa: AWRHGGTGGANVLT

v_call: TRBV7-3
j_call: TRBJ1-1
cdr3_aa: ASSQGRGEGESF

v_call: TRBV20-1
j_call: TRBJ2-7
cdr3_aa: SAPRATSGSYEQY

v_call: TRBV28
j_call: TRBJ1-1
cdr3_aa: ASRLGQGRGEAF

v_call: TRBV29-1
j_call: TRBJ1-2
cdr3_aa: SVKGQINYGYT

v_call: TRBV20-1
j_call: TRBJ2-3
cdr3_aa: SAWNRDRSSDTQY

v_call: TRBV2
j_call: TRBJ2-7
cdr3_aa: ASRDRQAPYEQY

v_call: TRBV7-2
j_call: TRBJ2-7
cdr3_aa: ASSQADSGNYEQY

v_call: TRBV2
j_call: TRBJ2-3
cdr3_aa: ASSRLGTDTQY

v_call: TRBV25-1
j_call: TRBJ1-2
cdr3_aa: ASRAGGALGYT

v_call: TRBV7-3
j_call: TRBJ1-2
cdr3_aa: ASSLKSGSGYT

v_call: TRBV12-3/TRBV12-4
j_call: TRBJ1-6
cdr3_aa: ASSTIASLGGGSYNSPLH

v_call: TRBV6-1
j_call: TRBJ2-5
cdr3_aa: ASSPRTGSETQY

v_call: TRBV10-1
j_call: TRBJ2-5
cdr3_aa: ASSDGGGQETQY

v_call: TRBV19
j_call: TRBJ1-4
cdr3_aa: ASSIGGGTNEKLF

v_call: TRBV9
j_call: TRBJ2-3
cdr3_aa: ASSNRQGSTDTQY

v_call: TRBV27
j_call: TRBJ2-4
cdr3_aa: ASSLARDRPIQY

v_call: TRBV7-9
j_call: TRBJ2-3
cdr3_aa: ASSPTSGGTSTDAQY

v_call: TRBV2
j_call: TRBJ2-6
cdr3_aa: ASTPTSGTPWIQHVLT

v_call: TRBV20-1
j_call: TRBJ1-2
cdr3_aa: SARLQGAVNLRGYT

v_call: TRBV4-3
j_call: TRBJ2-7
cdr3_aa: ASSQGQDRGLEQY